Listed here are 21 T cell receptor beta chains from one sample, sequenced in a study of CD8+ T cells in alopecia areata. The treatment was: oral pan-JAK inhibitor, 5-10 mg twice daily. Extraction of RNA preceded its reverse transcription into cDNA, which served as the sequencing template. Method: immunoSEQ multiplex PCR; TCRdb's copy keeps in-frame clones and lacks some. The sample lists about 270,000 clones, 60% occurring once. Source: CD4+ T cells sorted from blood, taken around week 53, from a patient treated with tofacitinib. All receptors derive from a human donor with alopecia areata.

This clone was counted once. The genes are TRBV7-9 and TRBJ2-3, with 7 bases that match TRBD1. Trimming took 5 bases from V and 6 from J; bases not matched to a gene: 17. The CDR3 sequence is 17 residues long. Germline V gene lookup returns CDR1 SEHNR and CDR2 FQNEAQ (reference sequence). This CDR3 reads CASSLSEGQKGSDTQYF. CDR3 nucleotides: TGTGCCAGCAGCCTGAGTGAGGGACAGAAAGGTTCGGATACGCAGTATTTT.

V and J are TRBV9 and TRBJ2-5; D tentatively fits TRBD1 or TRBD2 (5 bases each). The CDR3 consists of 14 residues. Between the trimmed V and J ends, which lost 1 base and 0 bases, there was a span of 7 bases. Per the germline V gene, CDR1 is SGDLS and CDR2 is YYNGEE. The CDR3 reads CASSVRGHQETQYF. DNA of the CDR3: TGTGCCAGCAGCGTAAGGGGACACCAAGAGACCCAGTACTTC.

The CDR3 region is CASIGQMTNEKLFF. The CDR3 coding sequence is TGTGCCTCGATCGGACAGATGACTAATGAAAAACTGTTTTTT. This chain joins TRBV30 and TRBJ1-4; a weak D match, TRBD1 (6 bases). The CDR3 extends over 14 amino acids. The ends were cut back, 7 bases at V and 2 bases at J, with 14 bases in the middle. Germline-derived CDR1 and CDR2 are GTSNPN and SVGIG (reference sequence).

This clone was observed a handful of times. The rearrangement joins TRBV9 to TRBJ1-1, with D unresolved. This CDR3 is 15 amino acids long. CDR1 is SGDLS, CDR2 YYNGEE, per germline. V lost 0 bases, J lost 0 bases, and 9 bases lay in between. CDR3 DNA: TGTGCCAGCAGCGTAGGACGGAACATGAACACTGAAGCTTTCTTT. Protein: CASSVGRNMNTEAFF.

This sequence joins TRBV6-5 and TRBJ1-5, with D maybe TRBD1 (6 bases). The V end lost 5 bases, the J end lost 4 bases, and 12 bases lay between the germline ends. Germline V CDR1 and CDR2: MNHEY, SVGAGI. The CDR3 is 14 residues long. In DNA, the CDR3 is TGTGCCAGCAGTGCCAGGGGTCAGAATCAGCCCCAGCATTTT. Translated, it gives CASSARGQNQPQHF.

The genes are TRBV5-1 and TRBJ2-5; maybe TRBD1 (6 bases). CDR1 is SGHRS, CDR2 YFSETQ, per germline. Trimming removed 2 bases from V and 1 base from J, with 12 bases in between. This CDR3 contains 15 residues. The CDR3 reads CASSFLTGVQETQYF. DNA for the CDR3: TGCGCCAGCAGCTTTCTGACAGGCGTCCAAGAGACCCAGTACTTC.

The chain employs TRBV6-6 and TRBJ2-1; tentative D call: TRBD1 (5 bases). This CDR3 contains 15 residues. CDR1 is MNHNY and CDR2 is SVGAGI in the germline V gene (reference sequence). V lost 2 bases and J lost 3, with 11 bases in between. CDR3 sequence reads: CASSYPVGDYNEQFF. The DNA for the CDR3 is TGTGCCAGCAGTTACCCAGTAGGGGACTACAATGAGCAGTTCTTC.

The CDR3 sequence: CASSRGQGAYEQYF. The CDR3 DNA reads as TGTGCCAGCAGCAGGGGACAGGGGGCCTACGAGCAGTACTTC. The genes are TRBV7-6 and TRBJ2-7, with 11 positions matching TRBD1. The germline gives CDR1 SGHVS, CDR2 FNYEAQ. The CDR3 consists of 14 residues. V gave up 5 bases and J gave up 2 bases; unmatched junction bases: 2.

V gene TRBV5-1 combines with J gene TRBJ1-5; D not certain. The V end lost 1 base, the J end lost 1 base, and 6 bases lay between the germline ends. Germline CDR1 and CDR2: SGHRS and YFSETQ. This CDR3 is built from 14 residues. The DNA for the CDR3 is TGCGCCAGCAGCTTGTTACAGAGCAATCAGCCCCAGCATTTT. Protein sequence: CASSLLQSNQPQHF.

The CDR3 nucleotides are TGTGCCAGCAGCATCCTTGCAGATACGCAGTATTTT. This sequence encodes CASSILADTQYF. This chain joins TRBV13 and TRBJ2-3; D not certain. V gave up 5 bases and J gave up 4 bases, with 7 bases separating them. Germline-derived CDR1 and CDR2 are PRHDT and FYEKMQ (reference sequence). The CDR3 contains 12 residues.

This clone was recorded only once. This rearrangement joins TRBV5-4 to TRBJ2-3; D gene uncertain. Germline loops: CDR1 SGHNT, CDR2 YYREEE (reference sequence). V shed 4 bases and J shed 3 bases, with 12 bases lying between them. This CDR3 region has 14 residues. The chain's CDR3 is CASSPLVSTDTQYF. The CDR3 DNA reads TGTGCCAGCAGCCCGCTAGTTTCGACAGATACGCAGTATTTT.

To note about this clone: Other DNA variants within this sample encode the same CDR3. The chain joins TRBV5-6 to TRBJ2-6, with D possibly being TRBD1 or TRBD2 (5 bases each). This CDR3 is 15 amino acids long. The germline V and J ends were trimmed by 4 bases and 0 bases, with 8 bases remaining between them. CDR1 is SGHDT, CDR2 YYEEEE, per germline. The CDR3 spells CASSLGVSGANVLTF. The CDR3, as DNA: TGTGCCAGCAGCCTGGGGGTCTCTGGGGCCAACGTCCTGACTTTC.

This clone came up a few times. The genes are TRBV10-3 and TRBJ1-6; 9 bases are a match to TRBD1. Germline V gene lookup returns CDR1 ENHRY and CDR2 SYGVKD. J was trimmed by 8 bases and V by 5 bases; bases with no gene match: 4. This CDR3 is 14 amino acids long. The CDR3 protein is CAISRDRVDSPLHF. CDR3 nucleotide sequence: TGTGCCATCAGTCGGGACAGGGTGGATTCACCCCTCCACTTT.

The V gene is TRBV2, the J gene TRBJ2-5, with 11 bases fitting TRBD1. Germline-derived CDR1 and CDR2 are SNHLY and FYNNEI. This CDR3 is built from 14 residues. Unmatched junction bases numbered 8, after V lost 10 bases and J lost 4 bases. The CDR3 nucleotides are TGTGCCATTACGGACAGGGGGCACTCAGAGACCCAGTACTTC. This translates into CAITDRGHSETQYF.

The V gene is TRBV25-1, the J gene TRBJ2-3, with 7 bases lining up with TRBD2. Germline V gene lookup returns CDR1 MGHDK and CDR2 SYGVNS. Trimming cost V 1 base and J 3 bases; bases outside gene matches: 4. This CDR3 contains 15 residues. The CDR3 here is CASSESGGVTDTQYF. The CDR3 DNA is TGTGCCAGCAGTGAATCGGGGGGAGTTACAGATACGCAGTATTTT.

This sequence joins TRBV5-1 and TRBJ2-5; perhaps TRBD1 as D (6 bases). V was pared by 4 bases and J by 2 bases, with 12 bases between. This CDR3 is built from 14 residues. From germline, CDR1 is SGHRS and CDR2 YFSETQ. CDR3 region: CASSPGTYQETQYF. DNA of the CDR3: TGCGCCAGCAGCCCCGGGACATATCAAGAGACCCAGTACTTC.

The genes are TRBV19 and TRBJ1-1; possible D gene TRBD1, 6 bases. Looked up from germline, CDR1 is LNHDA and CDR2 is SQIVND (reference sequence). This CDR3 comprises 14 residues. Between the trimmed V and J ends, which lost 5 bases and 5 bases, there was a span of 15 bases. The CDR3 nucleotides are TGTGCCAGTAGTCGTGCGGAGAGGGGGACTGAAGCTTTCTTT. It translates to CASSRAERGTEAFF.

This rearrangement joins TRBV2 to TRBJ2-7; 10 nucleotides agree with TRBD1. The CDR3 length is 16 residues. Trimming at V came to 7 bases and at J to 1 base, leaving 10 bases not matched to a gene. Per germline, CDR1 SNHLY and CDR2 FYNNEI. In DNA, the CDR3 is TGTGCCAGCATAAGGACAGGGGGTCCGGGATCCTACGAGCAGTACTTC. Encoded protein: CASIRTGGPGSYEQYF.

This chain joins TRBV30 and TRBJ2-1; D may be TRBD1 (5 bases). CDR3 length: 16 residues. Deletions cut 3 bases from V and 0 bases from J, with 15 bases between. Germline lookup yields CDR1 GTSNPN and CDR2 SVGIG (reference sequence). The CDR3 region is CAWRSKTASSYNEQFF. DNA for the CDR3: TGTGCCTGGAGGAGCAAGACAGCGAGCTCCTACAATGAGCAGTTCTTC.

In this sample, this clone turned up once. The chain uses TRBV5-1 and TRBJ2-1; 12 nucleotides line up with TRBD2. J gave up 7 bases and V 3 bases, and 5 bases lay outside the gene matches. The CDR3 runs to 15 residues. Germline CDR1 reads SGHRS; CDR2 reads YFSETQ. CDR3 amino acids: CASSSRLAGVNEQFF. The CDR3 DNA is TGCGCCAGCAGCTCAAGACTAGCGGGGGTGAATGAGCAGTTCTTC.

CDR3 protein: CASTGEASAAGYTF. For the CDR3, the DNA is TGTGCCAGCACAGGGGAAGCTTCTGCTGCGGGCTACACCTTC. This chain joins TRBV2 and TRBJ1-2; possible D gene TRBD1, 6 bases. The CDR3 is made up of 14 amino acids. V lost 7 bases and J lost 8, with 20 bases in between. CDR1 SNHLY and CDR2 FYNNEI come from the germline V gene. The full variable domain, in which reference TRBV2 and TRBJ1-2 provide the parts outside the CDR3, is EPEVTQTPSHQVTQMGQEVILRCVPISNHLYFYWYRQILGQKVEFLVSFYNNEISEKSEIFDDQFSVERPDGSNFTLKIRSTKLEDSAMYFCASTGEASAAGYTFGSGTRLTVV.